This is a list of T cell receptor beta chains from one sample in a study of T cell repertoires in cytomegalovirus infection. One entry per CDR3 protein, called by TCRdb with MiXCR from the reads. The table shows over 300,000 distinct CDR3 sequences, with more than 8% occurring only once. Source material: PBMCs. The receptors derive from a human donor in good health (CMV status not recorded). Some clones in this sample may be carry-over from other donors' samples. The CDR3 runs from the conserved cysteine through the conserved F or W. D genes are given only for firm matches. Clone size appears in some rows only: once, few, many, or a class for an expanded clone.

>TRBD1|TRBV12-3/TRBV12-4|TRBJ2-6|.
CASSQGQVPSGANVLTF
TGTGCCAGCAGTCAAGGACAGGTTCCCTCTGGGGCCAACGTCCTGACTTTC
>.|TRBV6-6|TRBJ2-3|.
CASGLRGDTQYF
TGTGCCAGCGGCCTTAGGGGGGATACGCAGTATTTT
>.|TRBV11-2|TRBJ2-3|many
CASSHTPTDTQYF
TGTGCCAGCAGCCACACCCCCACAGATACGCAGTATTTT
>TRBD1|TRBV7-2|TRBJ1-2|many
CASSLTSGTGGGGYGYTF
TGTGCCAGCAGCTTAACCTCCGGGACAGGGGGCGGAGGCTATGGCTACACCTTC
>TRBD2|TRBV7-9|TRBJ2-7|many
CASSSGTSGRSEQYF
TGTGCCAGCAGCTCAGGGACTAGCGGGAGGAGCGAGCAGTACTTC
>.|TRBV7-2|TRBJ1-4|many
CASSLEQEKLFF
TGTGCCAGCAGCTTAGAACAGGAAAAACTGTTTTTT
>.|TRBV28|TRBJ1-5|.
CASSSTRGDQPQHF
TGTGCCAGCAGCTCGACCCGGGGGGATCAGCCCCAGCATTTT
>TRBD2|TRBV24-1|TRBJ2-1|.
CATSDSTSGWRWNEQFF
TGTGCCACCAGTGATTCTACTAGCGGATGGCGGTGGAATGAGCAGTTCTTC
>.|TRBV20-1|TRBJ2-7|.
CSAREGLRVSSYEQYF
TGCAGTGCTAGAGAAGGGTTGCGGGTAAGCTCCTACGAGCAGTACTTC
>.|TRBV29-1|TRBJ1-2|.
CSAGTNLNYGYTF
TGCAGCGCCGGGACCAATTTAAACTATGGCTACACCTTC
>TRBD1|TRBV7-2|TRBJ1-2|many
CASEDRDVHGYTF
TGTGCCAGCGAGGACAGGGACGTTCATGGCTACACCTTC
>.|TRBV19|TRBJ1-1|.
CASIPKTRAGTEAFF
TGTGCCAGTATCCCTAAAACCCGGGCGGGCACTGAAGCTTTCTTT
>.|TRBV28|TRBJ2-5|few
CASTPPGGRQETQYF
TGTGCCAGCACCCCCCCCGGGGGACGACAAGAGACCCAGTACTTC
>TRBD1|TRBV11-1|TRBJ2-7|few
CASSLALDRGDEQYF
TGTGCCAGCAGCTTAGCGCTGGACAGGGGCGACGAGCAGTACTTC
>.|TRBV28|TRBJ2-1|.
CASSLLAYGEQFF
TGTGCCAGCAGTTTACTAGCCTATGGAGAGCAGTTCTTC
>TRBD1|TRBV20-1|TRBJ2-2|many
CSAESYAGTGTNTGELFF
TGCAGTGCTGAGTCCTACGCCGGGACAGGGACAAACACCGGGGAGCTGTTTTTT
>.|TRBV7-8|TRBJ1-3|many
CASQPGARGNTIYF
TGTGCCAGCCAGCCCGGGGCACGAGGAAACACCATATATTTT
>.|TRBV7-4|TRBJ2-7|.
CASSLGSGQYF
TGTGCCAGCAGCTTAGGAAGCGGGCAGTACTTC
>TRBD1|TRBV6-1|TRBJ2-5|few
CAAQGNPGQGPQETQYF
TGTGCCGCCCAGGGCAACCCGGGACAGGGACCTCAAGAGACCCAGTACTTC
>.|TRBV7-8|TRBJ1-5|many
CASSFATGGSSKPQHF
TGTGCCAGCAGCTTTGCGACAGGTGGCTCATCAAAGCCCCAGCATTTT
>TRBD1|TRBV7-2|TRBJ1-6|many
CASGQGRNSPLHF
TGTGCCAGTGGACAGGGTCGAAATTCACCCCTCCACTTT
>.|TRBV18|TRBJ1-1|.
CASSPLTMNTEAFF
TGTGCCAGCTCACCACTTACAATGAACACTGAAGCTTTCTTT
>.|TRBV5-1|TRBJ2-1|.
CASSPEGPGDNEQFF
TGCGCCAGCAGCCCGGAGGGGCCCGGAGACAATGAGCAGTTCTTC
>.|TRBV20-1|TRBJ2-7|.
CSAKSPTGHYEQYF
TGCAGTGCCAAATCCCCTACAGGGCACTACGAGCAGTACTTC
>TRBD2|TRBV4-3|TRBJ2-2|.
CASSQGLAGGFTGELFF
TGCGCCAGCAGCCAAGGACTAGCGGGGGGTTTCACCGGGGAGCTGTTTTTT
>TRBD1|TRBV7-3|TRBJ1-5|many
CASSVTGGGQPQHF
TGTGCCAGCAGCGTTACAGGGGGGGGTCAGCCCCAGCATTTT
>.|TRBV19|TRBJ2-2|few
CGSSSPDNTGELFF
TGTGGGAGTTCGAGCCCTGATAACACCGGGGAGCTGTTTTTT
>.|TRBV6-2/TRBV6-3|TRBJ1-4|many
CASSAGITNEKLFF
TGTGCCAGCAGCGCGGGGATAACTAATGAAAAACTGTTTTTT